The T cell receptor beta chain under discussion was sequenced for a study of control samples from healthy donors and cancer patients. Deletions cut 2 bases from V and 5 bases from J, with 11 bases between. CDR3 size: 14 residues. CDR1 and CDR2 from the germline V gene are SGHTA and FQGTGA. Sequencing was performed with immunoSEQ multiplex PCR; in TCRdb, only in-frame clones are kept and a portion is missing. Of 130,000 to 150,000 clones listed, 91% are singletons. This sequence originates from a man younger than 45 in good health. The sequencing sample was made of blood. V usage is TRBV7-3 and J usage is TRBJ2-3, with unresolved D. The CDR3 bases are TGTGCCAGCAGCTTAGGGCGCTCGGGAGATACGCAGTATTTT. Protein product: CASSLGRSGDTQYF.